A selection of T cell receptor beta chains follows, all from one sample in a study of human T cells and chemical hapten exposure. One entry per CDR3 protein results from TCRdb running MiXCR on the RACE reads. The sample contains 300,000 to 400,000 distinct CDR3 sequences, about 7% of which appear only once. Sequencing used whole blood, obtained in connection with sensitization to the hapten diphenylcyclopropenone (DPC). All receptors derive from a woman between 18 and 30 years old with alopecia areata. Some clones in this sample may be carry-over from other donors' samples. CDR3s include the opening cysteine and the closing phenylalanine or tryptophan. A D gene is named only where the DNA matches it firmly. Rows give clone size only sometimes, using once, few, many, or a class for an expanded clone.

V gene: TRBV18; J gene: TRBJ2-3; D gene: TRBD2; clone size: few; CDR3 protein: CASSPRDGGISDTQYF; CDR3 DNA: TGTGCCAGCTCACCACGAGACGGGGGGATCTCAGATACGCAGTATTTT
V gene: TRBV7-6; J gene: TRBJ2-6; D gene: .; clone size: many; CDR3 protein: CASSLALSGANVLTF; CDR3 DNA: TGTGCCAGCAGCTTAGCACTCTCTGGGGCCAACGTCCTGACTTTC
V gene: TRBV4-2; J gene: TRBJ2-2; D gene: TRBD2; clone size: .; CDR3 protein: CASSQDPTGGPTGELFF; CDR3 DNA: TGTGCCAGCAGCCAAGATCCGACGGGGGGACCCACCGGGGAGCTGTTTTTT
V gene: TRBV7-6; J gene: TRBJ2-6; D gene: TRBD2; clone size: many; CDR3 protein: CASSYGLAGAGANVLTF; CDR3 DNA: TGTGCCAGCAGCTACGGACTAGCGGGGGCTGGGGCCAACGTCCTGACTTTC
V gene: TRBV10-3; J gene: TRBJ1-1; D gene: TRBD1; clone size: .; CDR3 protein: CAITGGPNTEAFF; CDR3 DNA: TGTGCCATCACAGGGGGCCCGAACACTGAAGCTTTCTTT
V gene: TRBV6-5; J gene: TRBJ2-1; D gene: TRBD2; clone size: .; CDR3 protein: CASSYSLVAGGVNEQFF; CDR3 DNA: TGTGCCAGCAGTTATTCCTTGGTTGCGGGGGGGGTAAATGAGCAGTTCTTC
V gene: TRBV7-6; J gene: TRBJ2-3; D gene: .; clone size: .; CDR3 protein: CASSRGGSSTDTQYF; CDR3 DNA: TGTGCCAGCAGCCGCGGAGGGTCTAGCACAGATACGCAGTATTTT
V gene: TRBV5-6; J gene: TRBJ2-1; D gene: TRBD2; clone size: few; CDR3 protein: CASSFSGGAHEQFF; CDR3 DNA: TGTGCCAGCAGCTTTAGCGGGGGGGCCCATGAGCAGTTCTTC
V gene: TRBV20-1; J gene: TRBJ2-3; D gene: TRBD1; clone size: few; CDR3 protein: CSASLSRDRSTDTQYF; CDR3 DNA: TGCAGTGCCTCCCTCTCCCGGGACAGAAGCACAGATACGCAGTATTTT
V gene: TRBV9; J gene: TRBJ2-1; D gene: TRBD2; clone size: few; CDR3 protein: CASSPTIAGGYNEQFF; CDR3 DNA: TGTGCCAGCAGCCCGACCATAGCGGGGGGATACAATGAGCAGTTCTTC
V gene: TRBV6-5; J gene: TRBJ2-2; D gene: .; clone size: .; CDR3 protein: CASSYSFTGELFF; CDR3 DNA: TGTGCCAGCAGTTACTCGTTCACCGGGGAGCTGTTTTTT
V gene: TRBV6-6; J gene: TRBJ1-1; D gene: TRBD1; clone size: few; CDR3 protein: CASSLTGGEGTEAFF; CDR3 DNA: TGTGCCAGCAGTTTGACAGGGGGGGAGGGCACTGAAGCTTTCTTT
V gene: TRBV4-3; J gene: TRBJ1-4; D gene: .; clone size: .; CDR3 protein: CASSQVPGATNEKLFF; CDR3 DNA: TGCGCCAGCAGCCAAGTGCCCGGGGCAACTAATGAAAAACTGTTTTTT
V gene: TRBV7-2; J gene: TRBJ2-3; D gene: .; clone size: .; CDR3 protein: CANTNLVDTQYF; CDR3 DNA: TGTGCCAACACAAATCTGGTAGATACGCAGTATTTT
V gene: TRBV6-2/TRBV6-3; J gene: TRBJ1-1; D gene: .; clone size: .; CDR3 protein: CATNPMSPNTEAFF; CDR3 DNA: TGTGCCACCAACCCAATGAGTCCGAACACTGAAGCTTTCTTT
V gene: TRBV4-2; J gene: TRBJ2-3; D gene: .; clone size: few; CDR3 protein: CASSQDLSAVRGHPDTQYF; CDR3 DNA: TGTGCCAGCAGCCAAGATTTAAGCGCGGTGAGGGGACACCCAGATACGCAGTATTTT
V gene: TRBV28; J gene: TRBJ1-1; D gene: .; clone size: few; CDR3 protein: CASSLSQVANTEAFF; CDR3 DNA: TGTGCCAGCAGTTTATCCCAAGTGGCGAACACTGAAGCTTTCTTT
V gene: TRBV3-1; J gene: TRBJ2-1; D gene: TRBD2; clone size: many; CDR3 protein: CASTLSGGPVLRFF; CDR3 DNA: TGTGCCAGCACCCTCAGCGGGGGCCCAGTCCTTCGGTTCTTC
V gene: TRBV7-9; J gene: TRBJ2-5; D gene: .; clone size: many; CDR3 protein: CASSLDTNQETQYF; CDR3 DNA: TGTGCCAGCAGCCTGGACACAAACCAAGAGACCCAGTACTTC
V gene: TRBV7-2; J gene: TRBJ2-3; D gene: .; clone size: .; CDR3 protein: CASSSSSVSTDTQYF; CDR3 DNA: TGTGCCAGCAGCTCTTCTAGCGTCAGCACAGATACGCAGTATTTT
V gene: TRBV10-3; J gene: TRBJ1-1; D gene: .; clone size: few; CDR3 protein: CAISDNKKARANTEAFF; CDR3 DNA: TGTGCCATCAGCGACAACAAGAAAGCCCGGGCGAACACTGAAGCTTTCTTT
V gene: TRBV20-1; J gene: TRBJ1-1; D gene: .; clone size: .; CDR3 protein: CSARDRQLNTEAFF; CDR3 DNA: TGCAGTGCTAGAGATCGGCAGTTGAACACTGAAGCTTTCTTT
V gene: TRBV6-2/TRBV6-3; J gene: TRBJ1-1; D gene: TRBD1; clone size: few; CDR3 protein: CASSYSRGRGRMNTEAFF; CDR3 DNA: TGTGCCAGCAGTTACTCGAGGGGCAGGGGGCGGATGAACACTGAAGCTTTCTTT
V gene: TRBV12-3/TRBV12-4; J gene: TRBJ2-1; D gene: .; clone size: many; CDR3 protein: CASSFRTGATYNEQFF; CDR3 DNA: TGTGCCAGCAGTTTTAGGACGGGGGCCACCTACAATGAGCAGTTCTTC
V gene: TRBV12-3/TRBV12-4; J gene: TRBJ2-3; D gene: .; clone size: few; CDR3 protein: CASTKGGGEAQYF; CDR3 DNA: TGTGCCAGCACCAAGGGAGGTGGGGAGGCGCAGTATTTT
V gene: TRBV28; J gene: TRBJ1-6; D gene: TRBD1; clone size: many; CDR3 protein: CASSPDRGNSPLHF; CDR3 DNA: TGTGCCAGCAGCCCCGACAGGGGAAATTCACCCCTCCACTTT
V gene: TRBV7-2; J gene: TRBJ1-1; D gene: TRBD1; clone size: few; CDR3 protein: CASSLRQGATEAFF; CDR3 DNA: TGTGCCAGCAGCTTAAGACAGGGTGCCACTGAAGCTTTCTTT
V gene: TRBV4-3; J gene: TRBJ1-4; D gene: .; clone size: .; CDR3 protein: CASSQAGGRATNEKLFF; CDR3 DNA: TGCGCCAGCAGCCAAGCGGGAGGCAGGGCAACTAATGAAAAACTGTTTTTT
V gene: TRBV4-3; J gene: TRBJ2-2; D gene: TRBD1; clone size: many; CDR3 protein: CASSQAGQGAPGELFF; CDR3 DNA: TGCGCCAGCAGCCAAGCGGGACAGGGGGCACCCGGGGAGCTGTTTTTT
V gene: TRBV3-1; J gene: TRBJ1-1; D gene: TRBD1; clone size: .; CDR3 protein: CASSQGDRGAFF; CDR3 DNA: TGTGCCAGCAGCCAAGGGGACAGGGGAGCTTTCTTT
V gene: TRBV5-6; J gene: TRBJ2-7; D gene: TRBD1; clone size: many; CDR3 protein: CASSLGTGGAGGQYF; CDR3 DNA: TGTGCCAGCAGCCTCGGGACAGGGGGCGCCGGGGGGCAGTACTTC
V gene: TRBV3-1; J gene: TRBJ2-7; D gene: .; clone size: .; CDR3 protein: CASSLGGQMYEQYF; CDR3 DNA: TGTGCCAGCAGCTTGGGTGGACAGATGTACGAGCAGTACTTC
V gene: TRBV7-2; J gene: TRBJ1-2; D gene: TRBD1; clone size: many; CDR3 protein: CASSPRTGGYGYTF; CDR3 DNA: TGTGCCAGCAGCCCGCGGACAGGGGGCTATGGCTACACCTTC
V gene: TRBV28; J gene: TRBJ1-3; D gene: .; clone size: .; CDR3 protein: CASSLEQGTLQDTIYF; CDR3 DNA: TGTGCCAGCAGTTTAGAACAGGGAACCCTACAGGACACCATATATTTT
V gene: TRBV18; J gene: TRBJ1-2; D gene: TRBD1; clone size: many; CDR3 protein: CASSSQGFSADGYTF; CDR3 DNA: TGTGCCAGCTCATCACAGGGGTTTTCTGCGGATGGCTACACCTTC
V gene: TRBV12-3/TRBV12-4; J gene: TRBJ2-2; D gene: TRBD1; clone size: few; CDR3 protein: CASTLQGAPNTGELFF; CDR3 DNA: TGTGCCAGCACATTACAGGGGGCCCCGAACACCGGGGAGCTGTTTTTT
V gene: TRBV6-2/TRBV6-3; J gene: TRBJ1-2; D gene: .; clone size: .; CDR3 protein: CASRNIATTNYGYTF; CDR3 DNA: TGTGCCAGCAGAAACATAGCCACTACTAACTATGGCTACACCTTC
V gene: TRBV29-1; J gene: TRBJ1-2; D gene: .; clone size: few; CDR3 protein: CSVANLYGYTF; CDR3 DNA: TGCAGCGTTGCAAACCTCTATGGCTACACCTTC
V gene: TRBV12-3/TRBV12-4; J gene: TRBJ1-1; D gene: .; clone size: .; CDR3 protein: CARTPSRGDEAFF; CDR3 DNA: TGTGCCAGGACACCAAGTCGGGGTGATGAAGCTTTCTTT
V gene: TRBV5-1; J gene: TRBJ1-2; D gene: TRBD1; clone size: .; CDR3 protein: CASSSGTDTYGYTF; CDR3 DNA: TGCGCCAGCAGCTCAGGGACAGACACTTATGGCTACACCTTC
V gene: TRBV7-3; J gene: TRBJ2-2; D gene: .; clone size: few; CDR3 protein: CASSAPPNTGELFF; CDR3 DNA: TGTGCCAGCAGCGCTCCTCCCAACACCGGGGAGCTGTTTTTT
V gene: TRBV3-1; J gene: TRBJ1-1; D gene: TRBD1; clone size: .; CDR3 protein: CASSPNWDRGFAEAFF; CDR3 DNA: TGTGCCAGCAGCCCAAATTGGGACAGGGGGTTCGCTGAAGCTTTCTTT
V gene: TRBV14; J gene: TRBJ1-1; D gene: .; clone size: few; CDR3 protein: CASSQGTGLEAFF; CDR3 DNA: TGTGCCAGCAGCCAAGGAACAGGACTTGAAGCTTTCTTT
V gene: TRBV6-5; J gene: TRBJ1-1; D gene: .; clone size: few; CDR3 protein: CASSPGGALGTEAFF; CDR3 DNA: TGTGCCAGCAGTCCGGGGGGGGCGCTGGGCACTGAAGCTTTCTTT
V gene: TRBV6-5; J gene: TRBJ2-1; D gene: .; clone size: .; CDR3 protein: CASSPSGGPDYNEQFF; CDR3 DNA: TGTGCCAGCAGTCCCTCCGGGGGGCCAGACTACAATGAGCAGTTCTTC
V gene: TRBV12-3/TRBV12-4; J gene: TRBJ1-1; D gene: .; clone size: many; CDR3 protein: CASSWGANTEAFF; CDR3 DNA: TGTGCCAGCAGTTGGGGGGCGAACACTGAAGCTTTCTTT